Shown below are 19 T cell receptor beta chains from a single sample sequenced in a study of human T cells and chemical hapten exposure. Time point noted: patch test 1, 2 weeks after DPC sensitization. Treatment described: therapeutic diphenylcyclopropenone sensitization with weekly scalp DPC. Each CDR3 protein gets one entry after TCRdb re-called the RACE reads with MiXCR. The repertoire holds approximately 82,000 distinct CDR3 sequences, with roughly a tenth as singletons. Material: whole blood, obtained in connection with sensitization to the hapten diphenylcyclopropenone (DPC). These receptor sequences come from a man aged 35 to 55 with alopecia areata. Some clones in this sample may be carry-over from other donors' samples.

This clonotype was seen once. The rearrangement links TRBV7-2 to TRBJ2-7; the D gene is possibly TRBD2 (5 bases). Looked up from germline, CDR1 is SGHTA and CDR2 is FQGNSA. V was cut by 1 base and J by 3 bases, with 10 bases left in between. The CDR3 is 14 residues long. As DNA, the CDR3 is TGTGCCAGCAGCTTAGTACCCAGCGGCTACGAGCAGTACTTC. Amino acids: CASSLVPSGYEQYF.

This clonotype was counted between two and nine times. The CDR3 loop is CASSLAGIEMIGYTF. DNA of the CDR3: TGTGCCAGCAGCTTGGCGGGTATAGAGATGATTGGCTACACCTTC. The chain couples TRBV5-6 to TRBJ1-2, with no clear D. Looked up from germline, CDR1 is SGHDT and CDR2 is YYEEEE. This CDR3 is built from 15 residues. V gave up 0 bases and J gave up 7 bases, with 16 bases separating them.

This clonotype is medium-sized (0.01 to 0.1%) within its sample. The chain couples TRBV29-1 to TRBJ2-7, with 8 bases aligning to TRBD1. Germline V gene data show CDR1 as SQVTM and CDR2 as ANQGSEA. CDR3 size: 11 residues. CDR3 nucleotides: TGCAGCGCTTCGGACAGGGCGGGAATCTTGGTC. As protein: CSASDRAGILV.

This clonotype was detected a few times. This chain uses TRBV6-1 with TRBJ2-7; D tentatively reads TRBD1 or TRBD2 (7 bases each). Germline CDR1 MNHNS, CDR2 SASEGT. V lost 0 bases, J lost 2 bases, and 11 bases lay in between. This CDR3 comprises 15 residues. The CDR3 region is CASSEAQGGPYEQYF. The DNA for the CDR3 is TGTGCCAGCAGTGAAGCCCAGGGGGGGCCCTACGAGCAGTACTTC.

This clonotype was observed a few times. The CDR3 loop reads CASSGTVSDTDTQYF. The CDR3 region has the DNA TGCGCCAGCAGCGGGACCGTAAGTGACACAGATACGCAGTATTTT. V gene TRBV5-1 combines with J gene TRBJ2-3, with D perhaps assigned TRBD1 or TRBD2 (5 bases each). From germline, CDR1 is SGHRS and CDR2 YFSETQ. Trimming cost V 4 bases and J 2 bases, with 14 bases left between them. This CDR3 has 15 residues.

The chain carries TRBV12-3 or TRBV12-4 and TRBJ2-7; the match to TRBD2 covers 9 bases. The trim removed 5 bases at V and 2 bases at J, leaving 4 bases unmatched. The CDR3 spans 14 residues. The CDR3 region has the DNA TGTGCCAGCAGTCTCCTAGCGGGGCCCTACGAGCAGTACTTC. Protein: CASSLLAGPYEQYF.

This clonotype has more than one count but fewer than ten. CDR3 bases: TGTGCCAGCAGCCGCGGCGGTTTGGGCACAGATACGCAGTATTTT. This encodes CASSRGGLGTDTQYF. The V and J genes are TRBV9 and TRBJ2-3; D unclear. The CDR3 consists of 15 residues. The V and J ends lost 4 bases and 1 base respectively, with 13 bases between them. Looked up from germline, CDR1 is SGDLS and CDR2 is YYNGEE.

This clonotype was observed many times. The chain carries TRBV21-1 and TRBJ1-1; the table's D call, TRBD1, has no DNA check behind it. TRBV21-1 is a pseudogene. This CDR3 has 14 amino acids. CDR3 region: CASSRRQSNTEAFF. In DNA, the CDR3 is TGTGCCAGCAGCAGACGACAGTCTAACACTGAAGCTTTCTTT.

There are a few counts of this clonotype. The V and J genes are TRBV10-3 and TRBJ1-4; D unresolved. The V gene lost 3 bases and the J gene lost 0 bases, with 5 bases spanning the gap. This CDR3 is 14 amino acids long. Germline lookup yields CDR1 ENHRY and CDR2 SYGVKD. The CDR3 loop reads CAISESATNEKLFF. Here the CDR3 DNA reads TGTGCCATCAGTGAATCTGCAACTAATGAAAAACTGTTTTTT.

J is TRBJ2-1 and V is TRBV6-5; 7 positions match TRBD2. Per the germline V gene, CDR1 is MNHEY and CDR2 is SVGAGI. This CDR3 region has 16 residues. With V trimmed by 4 bases and J by 5 bases, 11 bases remained unmatched. CDR3: CASSSRRLASHNEQFF. CDR3 DNA sequence: TGTGCCAGCAGTTCCCGAAGACTAGCCAGCCACAATGAGCAGTTCTTC.

This clonotype was recorded a few times. This rearrangement joins TRBV4-3 to TRBJ2-7; a weak D match, TRBD1 (6 bases). Trimming stripped 4 bases from V and 5 bases from J, with 12 bases between. The CDR3 length is 13 residues. The V gene's germline CDR1 is LGHNA and CDR2 YSLEER. CDR3 DNA: TGCGCCAGCAGCCCCGAGGACAGCAACGAGCAGTACTTC. It is translated as CASSPEDSNEQYF.

This clonotype was seen only a few times. The chain joins TRBV6-1 to TRBJ2-7; maybe TRBD2 (6 bases). V lost 4 bases to trimming and J lost 6 bases, with 22 bases between them. This CDR3 spans 16 amino acids. Germline V gene lookup returns CDR1 MNHNS and CDR2 SASEGT. In DNA form, the CDR3 reads TGTGCCAGCAGTGGCTCTGTTGGAGGGCCTATGGGCGAGCAGTACGTC. As protein: CASSGSVGGPMGEQYV.

The gene calls are TRBV5-1 and TRBJ2-7, with TRBD2 identical over 13 bases. CDR1 is SGHRS and CDR2 is YFSETQ in the germline V gene. V was clipped by 3 bases and J by 5 bases; unmatched bases: 11. The CDR3 contains 17 residues. The DNA of the CDR3 is TGCGCCAGCAGCTACGGACTAGCGGGAGCAGGTGGGCACGAGCAGTACTTC. This sequence encodes CASSYGLAGAGGHEQYF.

This clonotype has ten or more counts. The V gene is TRBV28, the J gene TRBJ2-3; D is ambiguous. There are 14 residues in the CDR3. The germline gives CDR1 MDHEN, CDR2 SYDVKM. The V end was cut by 5 bases, the J end by 2 bases, with 11 bases between. CDR3 amino acids: CASSTLLHTDTQYF. CDR3 DNA: TGTGCCAGCAGTACCCTGCTCCACACAGATACGCAGTATTTT.

This clonotype was found a few times. The V and J genes are TRBV28 and TRBJ2-1, with D maybe TRBD1 (6 bases). The CDR3 contains 17 residues. Trimming stripped 4 bases from V and 8 bases from J, with 24 bases between. The germline gives CDR1 MDHEN, CDR2 SYDVKM. CDR3 nucleotides: TGTGCCAGCAGTTACCCGACCCGGGACAAAGCGGCGGATGAGCAGTTCTTC. Protein: CASSYPTRDKAADEQFF.

V is TRBV12-3 or TRBV12-4 and J is TRBJ2-3; a possible D gene is TRBD1 (5 bases). This CDR3 has 15 amino acids. Trimming shortened V by 7 bases and J by 0 bases, and 14 bases separated the two germline ends. The CDR3 region has the DNA TGTGCCAGCATGGTAGGGGCTAGGAGCACAGATACGCAGTATTTT. Protein: CASMVGARSTDTQYF.

The chain uses TRBV30 and TRBJ2-2; possible D gene TRBD2, 5 bases. The CDR3 has 13 residues. Looked up from germline, CDR1 is GTSNPN and CDR2 is SVGIG (reference sequence). Trimming left V 4 bases short and J 1 base short, with 7 bases between. The CDR3 sequence: CAWTSLNTGELFF. The CDR3 coding sequence is TGTGCCTGGACTAGCCTGAACACCGGGGAGCTGTTTTTT.

This clonotype was seen a few times. The chain is built from TRBV7-9 and TRBJ1-5; D call uncertain. CDR3 length equals 17 residues. Germline CDR1 reads SEHNR; CDR2 reads FQNEAQ (reference sequence). V lost 3 bases, J lost 0 bases, and 15 bases lay in between. CDR3 sequence: CASSLSAGGFSNQPQHF. The CDR3, as DNA: TGTGCCAGCAGCTTGTCGGCAGGAGGCTTTAGCAATCAGCCCCAGCATTTT.

This rearrangement joins TRBV4-2 to TRBJ2-3, with 7 bases lining up with TRBD2. V gave up 4 bases and J gave up 0 bases; unmatched junction bases: 7. Germline assignment: CDR1 LGHNA and CDR2 YNFKEQ. This CDR3 is 16 amino acids long. The CDR3 here is CASSPGRGPSTDTQYF. The CDR3 nucleotides are TGTGCCAGCAGCCCAGGGAGGGGCCCAAGCACAGATACGCAGTATTTT.